This entry concerns a single T cell receptor (beta chain). What it binds is not known. TCRdb's copy holds only in-frame clones and misses some; the assay was immunoSEQ multiplex PCR. This sample has 95,000 to 150,000 clones; about 88% occur once, and the top ten carry 4% to 5.5%. This entry is derived from a study of T cell responses to AZD1222 COVID-19 vaccine. Trimming left V 1 base short and J 0 bases short, with 6 bases between. CDR1 is LNHDA, CDR2 SQIVND, per germline (reference sequence). CDR3 length: 15 amino acids. Study-wide results and limits: Spike was spanned by vaccine-associated CD4 TCRs, which were dominant at 160-218 and 743-854. Of spike-specific TCRs, nearly half reportedly target regions left unmutated in variants. Clonal diversity was possibly underestimated, and the donors were mostly white British, with more females.

V is TRBV19 and J is TRBJ1-4, with D unclear. Sequencing was performed on peripheral blood, taken on day 0 of AZD1222 vaccination. The receptor was isolated from an adult in good health. CDR3 sequence reads: CASSIGLPTNEKLFF. The CDR3 DNA reads TGTGCCAGTAGTATAGGATTACCAACTAATGAAAAACTGTTTTTT. Full variable domain (remainder filled in from reference TRBV19 and TRBJ1-4): DGGITQSPKYLFRKEGQNVTLSCEQNLNHDAMYWYRQDPGQGLRLIYYSQIVNDFQKGDIAEGYSVSREKKESFPLTVTSAQKNPTAFYLCASSIGLPTNEKLFFGSGTQLSVL.